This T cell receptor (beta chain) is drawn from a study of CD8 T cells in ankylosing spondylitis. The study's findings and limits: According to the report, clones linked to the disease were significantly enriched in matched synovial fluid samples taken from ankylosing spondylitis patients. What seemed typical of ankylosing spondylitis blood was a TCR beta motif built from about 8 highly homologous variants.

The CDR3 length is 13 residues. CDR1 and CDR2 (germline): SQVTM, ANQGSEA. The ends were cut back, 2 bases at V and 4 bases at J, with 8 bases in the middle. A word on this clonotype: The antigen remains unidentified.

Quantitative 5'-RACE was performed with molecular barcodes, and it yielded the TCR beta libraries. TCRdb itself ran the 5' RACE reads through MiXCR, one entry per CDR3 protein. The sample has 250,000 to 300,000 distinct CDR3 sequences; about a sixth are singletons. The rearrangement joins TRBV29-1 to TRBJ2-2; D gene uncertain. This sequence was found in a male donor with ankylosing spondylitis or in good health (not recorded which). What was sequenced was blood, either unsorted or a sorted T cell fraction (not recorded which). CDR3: CSVEWSVTGELFF. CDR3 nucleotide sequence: TGCAGCGTTGAATGGTCTGTCACCGGGGAGCTGTTTTTT.